Sequencing of this T cell receptor (beta chain) was carried out in a study of vaccination effects on CD4 cells after COVID-19. Prior to sequencing, the ViraFEST assay stimulated PBMC with viral peptide pools, which expanded the antigen-specific CD4+ T cells. Following a roughly 10-day culture, CD4+ T cells were purified. Each participant was administered two doses of either the BNT162b2 or the mRNA-1273 vaccine. Wells containing a few million PBMC each were cultured with around 10 IU/ml IL-2 and approximately 10 ug/ml peptides. Germline lookup yields CDR1 LNHDA and CDR2 SQIVND (reference sequence). V trimming: 5 bases; J trimming: 7 bases; junction bases outside the gene matches: 3. This CDR3 is 13 amino acids long. Measured with immunoSEQ multiplex PCR; TCRdb has only the in-frame clones, and not every one. The profile shows 75,000 or so clones, around four fifths of them singletons. Concerning this clone itself: Antigen: not known.

The sample in question was CD4+ T cells from PBMCs cultured with HCoV-OC43 spike peptides, obtained after COVID-19 vaccination. Documented subset: HCoV-OC43 spike overlapping peptide pool stimulation. The genes are TRBV19 and TRBJ1-5; 9 bases match TRBD1. The TCR originated in a human donor who received a COVID-19 vaccine. The CDR3 DNA is TGTGCCAGTAGTCGGACAGGGGACCAGCCCCAGCATTTT. This gives the protein CASSRTGDQPQHF.